This record concerns one T cell receptor (beta chain) sequence. The antigen remains unidentified. CDR3 length: 14 amino acids. CDR1 is MGHDK, CDR2 SYGVNS, per germline. The V end was cut by 4 bases, the J end by 2 bases, with 12 bases between. The data were obtained in a study of human thymus T cells. Using immunoSEQ multiplex PCR, the repertoire was profiled, and TCRdb retains in-frame clones only, with some absent. The profile shows 78,000 or so clones, 95% to 98% of them singletons. Study observations and caveats: Among thymic and blood repertoires, usage of V and J genes appeared biased.

Obtained as resections during corrective heart surgery, the thymus tissue was then studied. This chain connects TRBV25-1 to TRBJ2-7, with unresolved D. The material sequenced was thymus tissue. The sequence came from a boy less than two years old with a congenital heart defect but otherwise immunologically healthy. The CDR3 sequence is CASSVRSDTYEQYF. CDR3 bases: TGTGCCAGCAGTGTTAGGAGTGACACCTACGAGCAGTACTTC.